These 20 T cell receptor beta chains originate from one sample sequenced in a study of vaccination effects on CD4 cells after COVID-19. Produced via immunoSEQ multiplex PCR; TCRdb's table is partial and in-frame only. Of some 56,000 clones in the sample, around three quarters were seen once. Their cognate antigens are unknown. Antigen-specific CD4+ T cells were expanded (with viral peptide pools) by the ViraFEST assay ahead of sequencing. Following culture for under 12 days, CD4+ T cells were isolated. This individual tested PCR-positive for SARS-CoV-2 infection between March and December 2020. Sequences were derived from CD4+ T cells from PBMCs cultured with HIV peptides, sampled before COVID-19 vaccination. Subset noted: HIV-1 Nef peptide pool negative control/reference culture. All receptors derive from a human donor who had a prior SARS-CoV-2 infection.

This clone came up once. CDR3 protein: CASSLQIHPGTGRTEQYF. CDR3 bases: TGTGCCAGCAGTTTACAGATCCATCCCGGGACAGGGCGAACCGAGCAGTACTTC. The chain recombines TRBV28 with TRBJ2-7, with 9 bases fitting TRBD1. The V gene end was trimmed by 2 bases and the J gene end by 6 bases; junction bases not matched to a gene: 17. Germline V gene data show CDR1 as MDHEN and CDR2 as SYDVKM. This CDR3 is built from 18 residues.

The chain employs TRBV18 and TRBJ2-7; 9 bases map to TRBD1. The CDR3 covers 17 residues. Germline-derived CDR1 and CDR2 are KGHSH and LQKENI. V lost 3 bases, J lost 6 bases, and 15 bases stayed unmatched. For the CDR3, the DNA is TGTGCCAGCTCACCGAGGGTTGGGACAGGGAGTTTCCGCGAGCAGTACTTC. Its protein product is CASSPRVGTGSFREQYF.

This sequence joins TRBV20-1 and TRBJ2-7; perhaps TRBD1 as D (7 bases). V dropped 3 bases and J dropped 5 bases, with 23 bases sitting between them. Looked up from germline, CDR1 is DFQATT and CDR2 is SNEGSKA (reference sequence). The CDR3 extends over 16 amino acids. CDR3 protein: CSASSAGGFMKDEQYF. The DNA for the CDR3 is TGCAGTGCTAGTTCGGCAGGGGGGTTCATGAAGGACGAGCAGTACTTC.

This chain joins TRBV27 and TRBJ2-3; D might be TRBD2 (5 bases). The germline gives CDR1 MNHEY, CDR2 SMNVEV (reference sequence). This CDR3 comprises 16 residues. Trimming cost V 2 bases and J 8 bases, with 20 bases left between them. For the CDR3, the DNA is TGTGCCAGCAGTTTACGGCAAGGACTGAAGCCCATTACGCAGTATTTT. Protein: CASSLRQGLKPITQYF.

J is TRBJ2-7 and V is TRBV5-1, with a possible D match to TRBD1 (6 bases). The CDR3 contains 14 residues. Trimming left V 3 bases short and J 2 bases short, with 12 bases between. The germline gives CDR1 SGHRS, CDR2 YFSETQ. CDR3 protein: CASSWTTGPYEQYF. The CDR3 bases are TGCGCCAGCAGCTGGACGACAGGCCCCTACGAGCAGTACTTC.

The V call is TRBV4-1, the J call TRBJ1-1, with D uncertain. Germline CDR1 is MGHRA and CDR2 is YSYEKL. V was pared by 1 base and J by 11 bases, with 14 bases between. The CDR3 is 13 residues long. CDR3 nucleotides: TGCGCCAGCAGCCAAGTCTACGGCCTGAGGGCTTTCTTT. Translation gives CASSQVYGLRAFF.

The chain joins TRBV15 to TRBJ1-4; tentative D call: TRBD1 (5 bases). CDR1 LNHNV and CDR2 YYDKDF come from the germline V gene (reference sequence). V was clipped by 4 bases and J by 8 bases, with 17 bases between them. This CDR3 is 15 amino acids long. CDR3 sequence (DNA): TGTGCCACCAGCACTCTCCAGGGCCTGGGGGAAAAACTGTTTTTT. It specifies CATSTLQGLGEKLFF.

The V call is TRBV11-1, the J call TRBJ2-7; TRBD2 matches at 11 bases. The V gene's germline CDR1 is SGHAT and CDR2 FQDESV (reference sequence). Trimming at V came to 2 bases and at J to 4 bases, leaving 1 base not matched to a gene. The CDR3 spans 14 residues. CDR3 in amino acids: CASSLTSGGYEQYF. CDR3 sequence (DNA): TGTGCCAGCAGCTTAACTAGCGGGGGATACGAGCAGTACTTC.

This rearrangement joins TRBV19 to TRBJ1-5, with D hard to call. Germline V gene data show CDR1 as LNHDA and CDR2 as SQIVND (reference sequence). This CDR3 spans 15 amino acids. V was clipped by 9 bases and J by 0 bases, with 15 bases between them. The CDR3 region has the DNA TGTGCCAGCCAGCGGGATAGTAATAGCAATCAGCCCCAGCATTTT. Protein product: CASQRDSNSNQPQHF. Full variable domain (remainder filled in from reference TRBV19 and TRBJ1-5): DGGITQSPKYLFRKEGQNVTLSCEQNLNHDAMYWYRQDPGQGLRLIYYSQIVNDFQKGDIAEGYSVSREKKESFPLTVTSAQKNPTAFYLCASQRDSNSNQPQHFGDGTRLSIL.

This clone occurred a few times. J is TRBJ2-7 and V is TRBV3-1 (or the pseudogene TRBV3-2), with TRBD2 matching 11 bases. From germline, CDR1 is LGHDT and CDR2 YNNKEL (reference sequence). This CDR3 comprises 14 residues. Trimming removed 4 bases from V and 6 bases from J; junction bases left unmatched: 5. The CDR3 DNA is TGTGCCAGCAGCCGACTAGCGGGGCGAAGCGAGCAGTACTTC. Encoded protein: CASSRLAGRSEQYF.

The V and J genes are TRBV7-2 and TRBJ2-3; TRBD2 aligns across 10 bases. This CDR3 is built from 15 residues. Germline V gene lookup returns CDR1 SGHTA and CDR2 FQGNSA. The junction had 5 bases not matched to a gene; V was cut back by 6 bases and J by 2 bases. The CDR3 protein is CASRELAGNTDTQYF. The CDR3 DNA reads TGTGCCAGCAGAGAACTAGCGGGAAACACAGATACGCAGTATTTT.

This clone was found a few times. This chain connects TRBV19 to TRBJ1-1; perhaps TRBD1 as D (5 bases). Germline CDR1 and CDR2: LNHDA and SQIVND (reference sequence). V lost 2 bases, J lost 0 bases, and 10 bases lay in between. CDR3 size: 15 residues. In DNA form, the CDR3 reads TGTGCCAGTAGTATATCGGGGACCATGAACACTGAAGCTTTCTTT. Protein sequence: CASSISGTMNTEAFF.

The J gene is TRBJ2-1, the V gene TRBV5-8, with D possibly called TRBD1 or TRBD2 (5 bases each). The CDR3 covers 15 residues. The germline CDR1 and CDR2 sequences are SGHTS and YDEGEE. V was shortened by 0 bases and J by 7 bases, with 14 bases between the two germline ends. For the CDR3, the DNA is TGTGCCAGCAGCTTGGGAAAGGGACGGAGAAATGAGCAGTTCTTC. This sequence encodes CASSLGKGRRNEQFF.

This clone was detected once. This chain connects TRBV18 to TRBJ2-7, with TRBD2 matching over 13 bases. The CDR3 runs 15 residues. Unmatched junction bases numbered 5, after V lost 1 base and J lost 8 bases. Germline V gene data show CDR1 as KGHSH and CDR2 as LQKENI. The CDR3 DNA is TGTGCCAGCTCACCACTAGGACTAGCGGGAGATAAGCAGTACTTC. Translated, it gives CASSPLGLAGDKQYF.

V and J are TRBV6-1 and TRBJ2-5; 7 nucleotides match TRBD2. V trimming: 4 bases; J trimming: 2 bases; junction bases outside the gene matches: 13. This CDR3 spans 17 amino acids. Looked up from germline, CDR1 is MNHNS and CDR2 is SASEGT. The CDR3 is CASSGRAGHGGQETQYF. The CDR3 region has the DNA TGTGCCAGCAGTGGCCGAGCAGGGCACGGGGGGCAAGAGACCCAGTACTTC.

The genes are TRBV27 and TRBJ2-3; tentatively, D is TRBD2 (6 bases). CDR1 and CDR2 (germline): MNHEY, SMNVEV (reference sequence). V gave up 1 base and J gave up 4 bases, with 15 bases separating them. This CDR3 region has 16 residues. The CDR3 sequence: CASSLLGLSSADTQYF. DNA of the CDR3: TGTGCCAGCAGTTTATTGGGCTTATCTAGCGCAGATACGCAGTATTTT.

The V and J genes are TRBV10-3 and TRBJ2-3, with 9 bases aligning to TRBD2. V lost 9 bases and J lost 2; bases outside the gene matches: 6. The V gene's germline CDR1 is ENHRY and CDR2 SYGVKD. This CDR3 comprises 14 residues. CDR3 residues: CAMFSGSVTDTQYF. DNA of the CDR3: TGTGCCATGTTTAGCGGGAGTGTCACAGATACGCAGTATTTT.

CDR3 DNA: TGCGCCAGCAGTTTTGGAGGGGGCAATGGCTACACCTTC. Translating gives CASSFGGGNGYTF. J is TRBJ1-2 and V is TRBV5-1; 7 nucleotides match TRBD1. Germline CDR1 is SGHRS and CDR2 is YFSETQ. J was trimmed by 6 bases and V by 5 bases; bases with no gene match: 7. There are 13 residues in the CDR3.

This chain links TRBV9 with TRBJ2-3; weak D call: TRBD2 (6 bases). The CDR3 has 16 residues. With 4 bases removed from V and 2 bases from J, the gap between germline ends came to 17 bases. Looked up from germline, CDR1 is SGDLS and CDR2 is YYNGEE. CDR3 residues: CASSPRWGDDTDTQYF. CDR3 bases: TGTGCCAGCAGCCCCCGGTGGGGGGACGACACAGATACGCAGTATTTT.

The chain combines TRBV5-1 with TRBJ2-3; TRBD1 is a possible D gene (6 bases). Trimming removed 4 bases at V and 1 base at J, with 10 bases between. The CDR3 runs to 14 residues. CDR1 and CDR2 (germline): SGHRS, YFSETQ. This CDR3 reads CASSMDSGTDTQYF. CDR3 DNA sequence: TGCGCCAGCAGCATGGACAGTGGCACAGATACGCAGTATTTT.